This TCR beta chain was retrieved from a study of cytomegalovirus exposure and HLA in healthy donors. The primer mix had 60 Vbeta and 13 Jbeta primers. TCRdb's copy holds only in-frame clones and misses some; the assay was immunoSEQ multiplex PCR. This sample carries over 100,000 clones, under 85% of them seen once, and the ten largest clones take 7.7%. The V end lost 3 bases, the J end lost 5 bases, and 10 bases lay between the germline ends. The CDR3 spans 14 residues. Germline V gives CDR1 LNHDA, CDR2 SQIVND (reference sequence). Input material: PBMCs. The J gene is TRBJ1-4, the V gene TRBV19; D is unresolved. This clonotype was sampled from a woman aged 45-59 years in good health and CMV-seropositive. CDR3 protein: CASSMIVSNEKLFF. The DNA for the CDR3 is TGTGCCAGTAGTATGATCGTAAGCAATGAAAAACTGTTTTTT.